The rows below give T cell receptor beta chains drawn from one sample of a study of cytomegalovirus exposure and HLA in healthy donors. Produced via immunoSEQ multiplex PCR; TCRdb's table is partial and in-frame only. The sample contains 95,000 to 150,000 clones, about two thirds of which appear only once. Material: PBMCs. The receptors shown here come from a young man in good health and CMV-seronegative. The CDR3 runs from the conserved cysteine through the conserved F or W. The order of the fields is J gene, D gene, clone size, V gene, CDR3 DNA, CDR3 protein. A D gene is named only where the DNA matches it firmly. Clone sizes are given selectively: once, few, many, or a class where the clone is expanded.

J: TRBJ1-2; D: NA; size: NA; V: TRBV30; DNA: TGTGCCTGGGTTGACTCAAGGGGAAATGGCTACACCTTC; CDR3: CAWVDSRGNGYTF
J: TRBJ2-1; D: NA; size: NA; V: TRBV28; DNA: TGTGCCACCCCCACCGGGACACTTAATATCAATGAGCAGTTCTTC; CDR3: CATPTGTLNINEQFF
J: TRBJ2-3; D: NA; size: NA; V: TRBV5-8; DNA: TGTGCCAGCAGCTTGATATATCAGGGGACGCAGTATTTT; CDR3: CASSLIYQGTQYF
J: TRBJ2-7; D: TRBD1; size: NA; V: TRBV7-2; DNA: TGTGCCAGCAGCCAGGGGACAGGGGTACTAGTCTACGAGCAGTACTTC; CDR3: CASSQGTGVLVYEQYF
J: TRBJ1-1; D: NA; size: NA; V: TRBV7-9; DNA: TGTGCCACACTACCACCGGCCCTGAACACTGAAGCTTTCTTT; CDR3: CATLPPALNTEAFF
J: TRBJ2-1; D: TRBD1; size: NA; V: TRBV4-1; DNA: TGCGCCAGCAGCCAGGGCATGCTCCGGGACAGACTGATTGATGAGCGGTTCTTC; CDR3: CASSQGMLRDRLIDERFF
J: TRBJ2-7; D: TRBD1; size: few; V: TRBV5-1; DNA: TGCGCCAGCAGCTCCGGGACAGGGAGCTCCTACGAGCAGTACTTC; CDR3: CASSSGTGSSYEQYF
J: TRBJ1-5; D: TRBD1; size: NA; V: TRBV7-9; DNA: TGTGCCAGCAGCTTTGAGGGACAGGGCTGGCAGCCCCAGCATTTT; CDR3: CASSFEGQGWQPQHF
J: TRBJ1-1; D: TRBD1; size: once; V: TRBV6-5; DNA: TGTGCCAGCAGACGGGACAGGGGGGAGAACACTGAAGCTTTCTTT; CDR3: CASRRDRGENTEAFF
J: TRBJ1-1; D: NA; size: few; V: TRBV7-9; DNA: TGTGCCAGCAGCTTAGTGGGCCAGAACACTGAAGCTTTCTTT; CDR3: CASSLVGQNTEAFF
J: TRBJ2-5; D: TRBD2; size: NA; V: TRBV5-1; DNA: TGCGCCAGCAGCGTCCTACCCCTAGCGGGAGAAGAGACCCAGTACTTC; CDR3: CASSVLPLAGEETQYF
J: TRBJ2-5; D: TRBD1; size: few; V: TRBV6-5; DNA: TGTGCCAGCAGAACTACAGGGGGCTCAGAGACCCAGTACTTC; CDR3: CASRTTGGSETQYF
J: TRBJ2-7; D: NA; size: NA; V: TRBV6-5; DNA: TGTGCCAGCAGTTACGGAGGGATTTTACCCTACGAGCAGTACTTC; CDR3: CASSYGGILPYEQYF
J: TRBJ2-7; D: TRBD1; size: NA; V: TRBV10-3; DNA: TGTGCCATCAGTGACCGAGGACAGGGGGGCAGCTACGAGCAGTACTTC; CDR3: CAISDRGQGGSYEQYF
J: TRBJ1-2; D: NA; size: NA; V: TRBV1; DNA: TGCACCAGCAGCCACCCTGCCGGACAGCAGTCCTATGGCTACACCTTC; CDR3: CTSSHPAGQQSYGYTF
J: TRBJ2-3; D: NA; size: NA; V: TRBV20-1; DNA: TGCAGTGGCGTGATCACAGATACGCAGTATTTT; CDR3: CSGVITDTQYF
J: TRBJ2-5; D: NA; size: NA; V: TRBV23-1; DNA: TGCGCCAGCAGTCGACGTCAGGGGTGTAAAGAGACCCAGTACTTC; CDR3: CASSRRQGCKETQYF
J: TRBJ1-1; D: TRBD1; size: NA; V: TRBV7-9; DNA: TGTGCCAGCAGCTTAGCCTACTACAGGGGGTCGAACACTGAAGCTTTCTTT; CDR3: CASSLAYYRGSNTEAFF
J: TRBJ2-1; D: NA; size: NA; V: TRBV28; DNA: TGTGCCAGCAGTTTCCCCATGGAGGGGAATGAGCAGTTCTTC; CDR3: CASSFPMEGNEQFF
J: TRBJ2-5; D: TRBD1; size: NA; V: TRBV9; DNA: TGTGCCAGCAGCGTTACCGGGACAGGGGGAGAGACCCAGTACTTC; CDR3: CASSVTGTGGETQYF
J: TRBJ2-6; D: TRBD1; size: NA; V: TRBV10-3; DNA: TGTGCCATTCCCTCTGAGGGACAGGCATCCTCTGGGGCCAACGTCCTGACTTTC; CDR3: CAIPSEGQASSGANVLTF
J: TRBJ1-5; D: NA; size: few; V: TRBV29-1; DNA: TGCAGCGTTGAAGCAGGGGTCGGTCAGCCCCAGCATTTT; CDR3: CSVEAGVGQPQHF
J: TRBJ2-5; D: NA; size: NA; V: TRBV2; DNA: TGTGCCAGCATTAGGTCCGCCGGGGAGACCCAGTACTTC; CDR3: CASIRSAGETQYF
J: TRBJ1-2; D: TRBD1; size: few; V: TRBV11-2; DNA: TGTGCCAGCAGCGCTGGGACAGGTTATGGCTACACCTTC; CDR3: CASSAGTGYGYTF
J: TRBJ2-3; D: TRBD2; size: NA; V: TRBV6-1; DNA: TGTGCCAGCAGTGAAGGATGGGCTAGCGGGGCTAGCACAGATACGCAGTATTTT; CDR3: CASSEGWASGASTDTQYF
J: TRBJ2-1; D: TRBD1; size: NA; V: TRBV27; DNA: TGTGCCAGCAGTACTCGGACAGGCACCAATGAGCAGTTCTTC; CDR3: CASSTRTGTNEQFF
J: TRBJ1-1; D: NA; size: NA; V: TRBV11-2; DNA: TGTGCCAGCAGCTCCGGGGGGACTGAAGCTTTCTTT; CDR3: CASSSGGTEAFF
J: TRBJ1-2; D: NA; size: NA; V: TRBV5-1; DNA: TGCGCCAGCAGCGGGACTCTTGGGGCGCTTATCTATGGCTACACCTTC; CDR3: CASSGTLGALIYGYTF
J: TRBJ2-1; D: TRBD2; size: few; V: TRBV28; DNA: TGTGCCAGCAGTTTGCGGAGGGGACTAGCGGGGGCTTTTTACAATGAGCAGTTCTTC; CDR3: CASSLRRGLAGAFYNEQFF
J: TRBJ2-5; D: NA; size: NA; V: TRBV6-5; DNA: TGTGCCAGCAGGGATACAGGGAGAGAGACCCAGTACTTC; CDR3: CASRDTGRETQYF
J: TRBJ2-7; D: NA; size: few; V: TRBV4-1; DNA: TGCGCCAGCAGCTACTCAAGGGGGGGGTCCTACGAGCAGTACTTC; CDR3: CASSYSRGGSYEQYF
J: TRBJ1-1; D: NA; size: NA; V: TRBV2; DNA: TGTGCCAGCAGTCGGGCAGGGGAAGGGAGAGACACTGAAGCTTTCTTT; CDR3: CASSRAGEGRDTEAFF
J: TRBJ1-6; D: NA; size: NA; V: TRBV6-6; DNA: TGTGCCAGCAGTTACTCGGATGGGCAGGGTAATTCACCCCTCCACTTT; CDR3: CASSYSDGQGNSPLHF
J: TRBJ2-3; D: TRBD2; size: NA; V: TRBV4-2; DNA: TGTGCCAGCAGCCAGACTTTAGCGGGGGGCCCCACAGATACGCAGTATTTT; CDR3: CASSQTLAGGPTDTQYF
J: TRBJ2-7; D: NA; size: NA; V: TRBV21-1; DNA: TGTGCCAGCAACCGAAGGGGCCCAGGGGGGTGCGAGCAGTACTTC; CDR3: CASNRRGPGGCEQYF
J: TRBJ1-2; D: NA; size: NA; V: TRBV5-1; DNA: TGCGCCAGCAGCTTGGGGGCAGGGTCGATCGGCTACACCTTC; CDR3: CASSLGAGSIGYTF
J: TRBJ2-3; D: NA; size: NA; V: TRBV5-4; DNA: TGTGCCAGCAGCCAAACTGGAGGTAATACGCAGTATTTT; CDR3: CASSQTGGNTQYF
J: TRBJ2-1; D: NA; size: NA; V: TRBV11-3; DNA: TGTGCCACATCCGACAGAAACAATGAGCAGTTCTTC; CDR3: CATSDRNNEQFF
J: TRBJ1-4; D: NA; size: few; V: TRBV5-1; DNA: TGCGCCAGCAGCCTAGGGGGAGAGAATGAAAAACTGTTTTTT; CDR3: CASSLGGENEKLFF
J: TRBJ2-7; D: TRBD1; size: NA; V: TRBV28; DNA: TGTGCCAGCAGTGCCGGGACAGGGTCTGTCGAGCAGTACTTC; CDR3: CASSAGTGSVEQYF
J: TRBJ2-7; D: NA; size: NA; V: TRBV7-9; DNA: TGTGCCAGCAGCCTTGGGTTGGAGGAGCAGTACTTC; CDR3: CASSLGLEEQYF
J: TRBJ2-7; D: TRBD1; size: NA; V: TRBV6-5; DNA: TGTGCCAGCAGCCCTGACAGGGGGTCGTACGAGCAGTACTTC; CDR3: CASSPDRGSYEQYF
J: TRBJ2-7; D: TRBD2; size: once; V: TRBV27; DNA: TGTGCCAGCAGTACCCCACCGGGGAGGGTCGACGAGCAGTACTTC; CDR3: CASSTPPGRVDEQYF
J: TRBJ2-7; D: TRBD2; size: NA; V: TRBV28; DNA: TGTGCCACTCAGCAGGGGAGACCGGGGGGGGAGCAGTACTTC; CDR3: CATQQGRPGGEQYF
J: TRBJ2-3; D: TRBD2; size: NA; V: TRBV9; DNA: TGTGCCAGCAACCTGGGACTAGCGGGGTCCAGGGATACGCAGTATTTT; CDR3: CASNLGLAGSRDTQYF
J: TRBJ2-7; D: NA; size: NA; V: TRBV5-1; DNA: TGCGCCAGCAGCTTGGGAGGTCTGGAAGCCTACGAGCAGTACTTC; CDR3: CASSLGGLEAYEQYF
J: TRBJ1-2; D: NA; size: NA; V: TRBV27; DNA: TGTGCCAGCAAGGTCGGGGGGCAAGTCTATGGCTACACCTTC; CDR3: CASKVGGQVYGYTF
J: TRBJ1-3; D: TRBD1; size: NA; V: TRBV7-9; DNA: TGTTCCAGCAGCTTTTGGACAGGCCGCTCTGGAAACACCATATATTTT; CDR3: CSSSFWTGRSGNTIYF
J: TRBJ2-3; D: TRBD2; size: NA; V: TRBV6-4; DNA: TGTGCCAGCAGTGCTAGCGGGGGGGCAGATACGCAGTATTTT; CDR3: CASSASGGADTQYF
J: TRBJ2-2; D: NA; size: NA; V: TRBV27; DNA: TGTGCCAGCAGTCCAGGGTTTAGCACCGGGGAGCTGTTTTTT; CDR3: CASSPGFSTGELFF
J: TRBJ2-5; D: TRBD2; size: NA; V: TRBV4-2; DNA: TGTGCCAGCAGCCAAGGGACTAGCGGCCAAGAGACCCAGTACTTC; CDR3: CASSQGTSGQETQYF
J: TRBJ2-6; D: NA; size: NA; V: TRBV30; DNA: TGTGCCTGGAGTGTATTGGAGGCTGGCGTCCTGACTTTC; CDR3: CAWSVLEAGVLTF
J: TRBJ1-6; D: NA; size: NA; V: TRBV6-6; DNA: TGTGCCAGCAGTTACCGACAGAATTCACCCCTCCACTTT; CDR3: CASSYRQNSPLHF
J: TRBJ1-1; D: NA; size: NA; V: TRBV9; DNA: TGTGCCAGCAGCGTGAGCATGAACACTGAAGCTTTCTTT; CDR3: CASSVSMNTEAFF
J: TRBJ1-2; D: NA; size: few; V: TRBV19; DNA: TGTGCCAGTAGTTTTCAGGGGATTGGCTATGGCTACACCTTC; CDR3: CASSFQGIGYGYTF
J: TRBJ1-1; D: NA; size: few; V: TRBV10-3; DNA: TGTGCCATCAGTGAGCCGCTTGAGTTACGTTGGGGGGGGACTTTCTTT; CDR3: CAISEPLELRWGGTFF